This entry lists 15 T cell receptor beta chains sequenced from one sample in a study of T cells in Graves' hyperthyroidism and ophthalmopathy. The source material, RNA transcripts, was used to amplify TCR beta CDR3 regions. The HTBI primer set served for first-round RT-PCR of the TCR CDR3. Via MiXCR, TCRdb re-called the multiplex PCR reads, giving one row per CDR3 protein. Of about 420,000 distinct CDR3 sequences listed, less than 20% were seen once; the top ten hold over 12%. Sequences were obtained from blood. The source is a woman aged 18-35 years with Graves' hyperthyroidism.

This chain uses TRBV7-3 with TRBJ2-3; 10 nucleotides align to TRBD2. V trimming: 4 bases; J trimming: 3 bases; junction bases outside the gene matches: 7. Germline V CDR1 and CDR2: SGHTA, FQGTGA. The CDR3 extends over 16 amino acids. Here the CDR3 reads CASSSPLAGITDTQYF. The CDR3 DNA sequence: TGTGCCAGCAGCTCACCACTAGCGGGGATTACAGATACGCAGTATTTT.

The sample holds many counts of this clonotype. The CDR3 DNA reads TGTGCCATCAGTGACGCGGGGGGATCTTTCTTT. Translation gives CAISDAGGSFF. V gene TRBV10-3 combines with J gene TRBJ1-1; the D gene is possibly TRBD1 (5 bases). This CDR3 spans 11 amino acids. The V end was cut by 3 bases, the J end by 12 bases, with 11 bases between. Germline V gives CDR1 ENHRY, CDR2 SYGVKD.

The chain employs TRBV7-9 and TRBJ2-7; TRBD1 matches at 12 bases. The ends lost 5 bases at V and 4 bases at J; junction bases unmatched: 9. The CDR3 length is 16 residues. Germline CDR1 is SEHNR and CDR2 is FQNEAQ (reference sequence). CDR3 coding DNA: TGTGCCAGCAGCCCCCTGGGGGGACAGGGGGCTTACGAGCAGTACTTC. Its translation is CASSPLGGQGAYEQYF.

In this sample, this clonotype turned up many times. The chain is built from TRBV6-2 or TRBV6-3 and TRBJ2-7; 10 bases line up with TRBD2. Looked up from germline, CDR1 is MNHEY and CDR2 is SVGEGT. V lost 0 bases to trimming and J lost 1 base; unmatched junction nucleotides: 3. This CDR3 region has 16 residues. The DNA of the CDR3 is TGTGCCAGCAGTTACTCCCGGACTAGCGGATCCTACGAGCAGTACTTC. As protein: CASSYSRTSGSYEQYF.

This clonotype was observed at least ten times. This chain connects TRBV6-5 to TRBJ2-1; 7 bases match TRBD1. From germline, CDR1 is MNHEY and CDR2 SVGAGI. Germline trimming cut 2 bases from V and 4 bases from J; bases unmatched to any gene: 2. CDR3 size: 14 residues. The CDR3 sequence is CASSYRDSYNEQFF. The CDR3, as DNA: TGTGCCAGCAGTTACCGGGACAGTTACAATGAGCAGTTCTTC.

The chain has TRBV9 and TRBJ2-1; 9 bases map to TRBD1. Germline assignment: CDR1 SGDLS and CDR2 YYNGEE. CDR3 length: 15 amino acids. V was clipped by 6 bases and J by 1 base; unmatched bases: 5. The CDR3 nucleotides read TGTGCCAGCACCATCGGGACAGGGTCCTACAATGAGCAGTTCTTC. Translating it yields CASTIGTGSYNEQFF.

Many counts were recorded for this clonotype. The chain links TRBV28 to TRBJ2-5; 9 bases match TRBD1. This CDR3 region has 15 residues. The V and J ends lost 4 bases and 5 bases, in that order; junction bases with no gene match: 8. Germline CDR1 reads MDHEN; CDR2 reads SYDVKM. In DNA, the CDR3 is TGTGCCAGCAGTTCCGGACAGGGGTATGGGGAGACCCAGTACTTC. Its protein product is CASSSGQGYGETQYF.

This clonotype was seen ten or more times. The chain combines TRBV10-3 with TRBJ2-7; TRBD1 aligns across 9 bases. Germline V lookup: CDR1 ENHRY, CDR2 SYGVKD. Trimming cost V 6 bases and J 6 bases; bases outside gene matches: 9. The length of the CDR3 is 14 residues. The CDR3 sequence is CAISKGTGMAEQYF. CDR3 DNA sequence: TGTGCCATCAGCAAGGGGACAGGGATGGCCGAGCAGTACTTC.

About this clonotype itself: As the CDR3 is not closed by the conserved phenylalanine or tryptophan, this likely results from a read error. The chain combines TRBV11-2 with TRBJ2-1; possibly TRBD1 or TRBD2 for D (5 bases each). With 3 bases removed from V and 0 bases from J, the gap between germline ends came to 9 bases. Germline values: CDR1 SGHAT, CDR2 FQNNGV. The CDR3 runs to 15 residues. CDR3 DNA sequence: TGTGCCAGCAGCTTTGGGACGAACTCCTACAATGAGCAGTTCTCC. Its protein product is CASSFGTNSYNEQFS.

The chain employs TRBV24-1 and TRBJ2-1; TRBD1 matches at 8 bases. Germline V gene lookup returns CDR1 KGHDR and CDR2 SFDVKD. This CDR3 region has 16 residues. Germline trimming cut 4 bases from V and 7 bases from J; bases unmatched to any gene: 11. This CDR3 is CATSERTGLRPNEQFF. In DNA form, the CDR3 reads TGTGCCACCAGTGAACGGACAGGGTTAAGGCCAAATGAGCAGTTCTTC.

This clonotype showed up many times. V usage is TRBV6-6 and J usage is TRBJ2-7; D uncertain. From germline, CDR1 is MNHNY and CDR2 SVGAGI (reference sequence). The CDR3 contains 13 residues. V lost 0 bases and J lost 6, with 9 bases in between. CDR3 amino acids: CASSYSARREQYF. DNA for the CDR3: TGTGCCAGCAGTTACTCGGCCCGTCGCGAGCAGTACTTC.

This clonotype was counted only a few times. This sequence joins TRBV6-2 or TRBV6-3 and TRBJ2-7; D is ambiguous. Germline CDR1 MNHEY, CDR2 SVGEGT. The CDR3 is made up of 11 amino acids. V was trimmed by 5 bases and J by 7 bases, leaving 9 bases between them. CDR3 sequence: CASSGPREQYF. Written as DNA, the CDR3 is TGTGCCAGCAGTGGCCCCCGGGAGCAGTACTTC.

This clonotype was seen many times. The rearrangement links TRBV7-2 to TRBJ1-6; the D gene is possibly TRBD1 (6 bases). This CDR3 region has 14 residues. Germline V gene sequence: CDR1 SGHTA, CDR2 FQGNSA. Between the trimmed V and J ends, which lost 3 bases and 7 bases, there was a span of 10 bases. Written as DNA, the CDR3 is TGTGCCAGCAGCTTCGGACAGAGAAATTCACCCCTCCACTTT. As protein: CASSFGQRNSPLHF. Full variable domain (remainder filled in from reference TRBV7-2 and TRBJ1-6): GAGVSQSPSNKVTEKGKDVELRCDPISGHTALYWYRQSLGQGLEFLIYFQGNSAPDKSGLPSDRFSAERTGGSVSTLTIQRTQQEDSAVYLCASSFGQRNSPLHFGNGTRLTVT.

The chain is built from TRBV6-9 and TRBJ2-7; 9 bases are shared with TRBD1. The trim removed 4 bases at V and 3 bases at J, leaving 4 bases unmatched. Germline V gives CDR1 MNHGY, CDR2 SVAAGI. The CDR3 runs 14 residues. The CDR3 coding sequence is TGTGCCAGCAGTTGGGGACAGGGCTACTACGAGCAGTACTTC. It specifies CASSWGQGYYEQYF.

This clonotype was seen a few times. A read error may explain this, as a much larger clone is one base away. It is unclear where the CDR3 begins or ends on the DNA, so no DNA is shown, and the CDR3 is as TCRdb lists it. The CDR3 spells CTSSLWAGYCCEQFF. The rearrangement links TRBV28 to TRBJ2-1; the table names TRBD1, a call not compared with the DNA. The germline V gene encodes CDR1 MDHEN and CDR2 SYDVKM. The CDR3 is made up of 15 amino acids, end residues included.